The 9 T cell receptor beta chains below were found in one sample sequenced in a study of cytomegalovirus exposure and HLA in healthy donors. PCR involved 60 Vbeta and 13 Jbeta primers. The table came from immunoSEQ multiplex PCR; TCRdb's copy has only in-frame clones and leaves some out. The data show over 70,000 clones, about 73% seen once. Specimen: PBMCs. These receptors were collected from a woman between 45 and 60 years old in good health and CMV-seropositive.

The chain recombines TRBV5-1 with TRBJ1-1; D is perhaps TRBD1 (5 bases). Germline values: CDR1 SGHRS, CDR2 YFSETQ. Trimming shortened V by 4 bases and J by 2 bases, and 12 bases separated the two germline ends. This CDR3 region has 14 residues. Here the CDR3 reads CASSPQGPNTEAFF. CDR3 nucleotide sequence: TGCGCCAGCAGCCCCCAGGGTCCTAACACTGAAGCTTTCTTT. The full variable domain, completed using reference TRBV5-1 and TRBJ1-1, is KAGVTQTPRYLIKTRGQQVTLSCSPISGHRSVSWYQQTPGQGLQFLFEYFSETQRNKGNFPGRFSGRQFSNSRSEMNVSTLELGDSALYLCASSPQGPNTEAFFGQGTRLTVV.

J is TRBJ1-2 and V is TRBV5-1; D ambiguous. The CDR3 is 15 residues long. Germline CDR1 and CDR2: SGHRS and YFSETQ. V was shortened by 0 bases and J by 1 base, with 10 bases between the two germline ends. The CDR3, as DNA: TGCGCCAGCAGCTTGGGTCATACAAATAACTATGGCTACACCTTC. This gives the protein CASSLGHTNNYGYTF.

The chain carries TRBV10-3 and TRBJ1-4; TRBD1 agrees at 8 bases. With 0 bases clipped from V and 7 bases from J, the junction kept 7 bases outside the gene matches. The CDR3 has 16 amino acids. CDR1 ENHRY and CDR2 SYGVKD come from the germline V gene. CDR3 loop: CAISESIQGAGEKLFF. The CDR3 bases are TGTGCCATCAGTGAGTCGATTCAGGGGGCGGGTGAAAAACTGTTTTTT.

This chain connects TRBV12-5 to TRBJ2-5; TRBD2 agrees at 13 bases. With 4 bases clipped from V and 5 bases from J, the junction kept 13 bases outside the gene matches. The CDR3 extends over 18 amino acids. CDR1 is LGHNT, CDR2 FRNRAP, per germline. Here the CDR3 DNA reads TGTGCTAGTGGTTGGAACCCGGGACTAGCGGGAACAGGGGAGACCCAGTACTTC. Protein: CASGWNPGLAGTGETQYF. The whole variable domain, remainder taken from reference TRBV12-5 and TRBJ2-5, is DARVTQTPRHKVTEMGQEVTMRCQPILGHNTVFWYRQTMMQGLELLAYFRNRAPLDDSGMPKDRFSAEMPDATLATLKIQPSEPRDSAVYFCASGWNPGLAGTGETQYFGPGTRLLVL.

This clone was observed once. The CDR3 reads CASSLVQGSAGYTF. CDR3 sequence (DNA): TGCGCCAGCAGCTTGGTGCAGGGTTCGGCTGGCTACACCTTC. This chain joins TRBV5-1 and TRBJ1-2; D is perhaps TRBD1 (5 bases). V lost 0 bases to trimming and J lost 7 bases, with 13 bases between them. This CDR3 has 14 amino acids. The V gene's germline CDR1 is SGHRS and CDR2 YFSETQ.

The V and J genes are TRBV18 and TRBJ1-6; TRBD1 matches 7 bases. The trim removed 4 bases at V and 7 bases at J, leaving 7 bases unmatched. This CDR3 region has 15 residues. Germline V gene sequence: CDR1 KGHSH, CDR2 LQKENI. CDR3 residues: CASSREGGRNSPLHF. CDR3 in DNA: TGTGCCAGCTCACGGGAAGGGGGCAGGAATTCACCCCTCCACTTT.

This sequence joins TRBV5-6 and TRBJ2-3, with 8 bases fitting TRBD2. Germline values: CDR1 SGHDT, CDR2 YYEEEE. This CDR3 is built from 15 residues. With V trimmed by 2 bases and J by 5 bases, 7 bases remained unmatched. In DNA form, the CDR3 reads TGTGCCAGCAGCTTTGGACTAGCACACGTAGATACGCAGTATTTT. It codes for CASSFGLAHVDTQYF.

The V and J genes are TRBV11-3 and TRBJ2-1, with TRBD1 matching over 11 bases. Germline lookup yields CDR1 SGHNT and CDR2 YENEEA. Trimming at V came to 4 bases and at J to 7 bases, leaving 6 bases not matched to a gene. The CDR3 runs to 15 residues. The CDR3 spells CASSSGGTGGNEQFF. The CDR3, as DNA: TGTGCCAGCAGCTCGGGGGGGACAGGGGGGAATGAGCAGTTCTTC.

The chain joins TRBV11-2 to TRBJ1-1; unclear D gene. V gave up 3 bases and J gave up 6 bases, with 11 bases separating them. Germline CDR1 and CDR2: SGHAT and FQNNGV. CDR3 length equals 13 residues. DNA for the CDR3: TGTGCCAGCAGCTTTTGGGCGGGCTCTGAAGCTTTCTTT. This encodes CASSFWAGSEAFF.